This T cell receptor (beta chain) stems from a study of T cell responses to AZD1222 COVID-19 vaccine. About the research overall: Whether given at about 4 or about 12 weeks, second doses were pooled.

TCRdb's copy holds only in-frame clones and misses some; the assay was immunoSEQ multiplex PCR. The sample includes about 130,000 clones, 90% to 95% of them seen just once. Trimming removed 4 bases from V and 2 bases from J, with 19 bases in between. Germline CDR1 and CDR2: MGHRA and YSYEKL. This CDR3 has 17 amino acids. This clone was seen a handful of times. Its antigen remains unidentified. Study-wide results and caveats: Spike-specific TCR breadth and depth grew following two AZD1222 doses. Sampling captured repertoires only after the peak T cell response. Regions 160-218 and 743-854 held dominance among vaccine-associated CD4 TCRs, which spanned spike.

The input for sequencing was peripheral blood, taken on day 0 of AZD1222 vaccination. This TCR was recovered from an adult in good health. J is TRBJ2-3 and V is TRBV4-1; TRBD2 is a possible D gene (7 bases). The CDR3 bases are TGCGCCAGCAGCCGATACACAGCGGGGACATACACAGATACGCAGTATTTT. Amino acid sequence: CASSRYTAGTYTDTQYF.